The 23 T cell receptor beta chains below were found in one sample sequenced in a study of CD8 T cells in ankylosing spondylitis. TCRdb ran MiXCR on the 5' RACE reads and lists one entry per CDR3 protein. The sample shows some 87,000 distinct CDR3 sequences, just under 9% of them seen only once. Sequencing input: blood, either unsorted or a sorted T cell fraction (not recorded which). The receptors come from a male donor with ankylosing spondylitis or in good health (not recorded which).

This clonotype was seen ten or more times. The chain employs TRBV7-2 and TRBJ2-7; D is possibly TRBD2 (6 bases). The germline gives CDR1 SGHTA, CDR2 FQGNSA. The V end lost 2 bases, the J end lost 5 bases, and 16 bases lay between the germline ends. There are 15 residues in the CDR3. CDR3 nucleotides: TGTGCCAGCAGCTTAAAGGCGCGGGGTTTGAACGAGCAGTACTTC. Translated: CASSLKARGLNEQYF.

This clonotype was observed a few times. The chain employs TRBV11-2 and TRBJ1-4, with D possibly being TRBD1 (5 bases). The germline V gene has CDR1 SGHAT and CDR2 FQNNGV. V lost 5 bases to trimming and J lost 2 bases, with 15 bases between them. CDR3 size: 16 residues. CDR3 residues: CASSARIQGTNEKLFF. The CDR3 region has the DNA TGTGCCAGCAGCGCCAGAATCCAGGGCACTAATGAAAAACTGTTTTTT.

This clonotype was detected ten times or more. The chain recombines TRBV5-6 with TRBJ2-5, with 15 nucleotides matching TRBD2. Trimming took 4 bases from V and 5 from J; bases not matched to a gene: 9. The germline V gene has CDR1 SGHDT and CDR2 YYEEEE. The CDR3 length is 17 residues. Here the CDR3 reads CASSNTRTSGGAETQYF. CDR3 in DNA: TGTGCCAGCAGCAATACCCGGACTAGCGGGGGGGCTGAGACCCAGTACTTC.

This clonotype was detected many times. V and J are TRBV27 and TRBJ2-3; TRBD2 agrees at 7 bases. J gave up 0 bases and V 5 bases, and 8 bases lay outside the gene matches. The CDR3 extends over 16 amino acids. Germline-derived CDR1 and CDR2 are MNHEY and SMNVEV (reference sequence). DNA of the CDR3: TGTGCCAGCAGTCCTTTGCTAGCGGCAAGCACAGATACGCAGTATTTT. Protein: CASSPLLAASTDTQYF.

This clonotype has ten or more counts. The chain has TRBV5-5 and TRBJ1-5; D ambiguous. This CDR3 contains 14 residues. Germline values: CDR1 SGHKS, CDR2 YYEKEE (reference sequence). Trimming shortened V by 0 bases and J by 5 bases, and 9 bases separated the two germline ends. CDR3 DNA sequence: TGTGCCAGCAGCTTGGTGTCAGGCGATCAGCCCCAGCATTTT. Translated, it gives CASSLVSGDQPQHF.

This clonotype showed up just a few times. CDR3 region: CASLPIGRGRLNTEAFF. Here the CDR3 DNA reads TGTGCCAGCCTCCCGATCGGTCGCGGACGACTGAACACTGAAGCTTTCTTT. The rearrangement links TRBV6-1 to TRBJ1-1; D is unclear. Between the trimmed V and J ends, which lost 8 bases and 0 bases, there was a span of 22 bases. This CDR3 has 17 amino acids. Germline values: CDR1 MNHNS, CDR2 SASEGT.

This clonotype has at least ten counts. The rearrangement uses TRBV6-8 and TRBJ1-2, with 7 bases aligning to TRBD1. The CDR3 is made up of 15 amino acids. CDR1 is MNHGY, CDR2 SAAAGT, per germline. V was clipped by 6 bases and J by 2 bases; unmatched bases: 9. CDR3 sequence (DNA): TGTGCCAGCAGCAAGAACAGGGGATACAACTATGGCTACACCTTC. This encodes CASSKNRGYNYGYTF.

This clonotype was observed a few times. The chain has TRBV5-1 and TRBJ2-1; 7 nucleotides match TRBD2. V lost 6 bases, J lost 0 bases, and 12 bases stayed unmatched. Germline-derived CDR1 and CDR2 are SGHRS and YFSETQ. The CDR3 is 17 residues long. The CDR3 protein is CASNAGELYFSYNEQFF. For the CDR3, the DNA is TGCGCCAGCAATGCGGGGGAACTGTATTTCTCCTACAATGAGCAGTTCTTC. Drawing the rest from reference TRBV5-1 and TRBJ2-1, the complete variable domain is KAGVTQTPRYLIKTRGQQVTLSCSPISGHRSVSWYQQTPGQGLQFLFEYFSETQRNKGNFPGRFSGRQFSNSRSEMNVSTLELGDSALYLCASNAGELYFSYNEQFFGPGTRLTVL.

This clonotype has a count of ten or more. The rearrangement joins TRBV6-1 to TRBJ1-1, with a tentative D call TRBD1 (5 bases). Germline V gives CDR1 MNHNS, CDR2 SASEGT. With 6 bases removed from V and 0 bases from J, the gap between germline ends came to 8 bases. The CDR3 loop spans 13 amino acids. As DNA, the CDR3 is TGTGCCAGCAGGGTGACAGTGAACACTGAAGCTTTCTTT. Translating it yields CASRVTVNTEAFF.

This clonotype was counted ten times or more. This sequence joins TRBV20-1 and TRBJ2-1; TRBD2 might be the D (5 bases). V gave up 5 bases and J gave up 7 bases, with 15 bases separating them. Germline V gene sequence: CDR1 DFQATT, CDR2 SNEGSKA (reference sequence). The CDR3 spans 13 residues. This CDR3 is CSARTDTGNEQFF. The CDR3 DNA reads as TGCAGTGCTCGGACGGATACGGGGAATGAGCAGTTCTTC.

This clonotype was recorded many times. This chain uses TRBV12-3 or TRBV12-4 with TRBJ2-1; either TRBD1 or TRBD2 may fit D (5 bases each). The V end lost 5 bases, the J end lost 3 bases, and 11 bases lay between the germline ends. CDR3 size: 14 residues. The CDR3 region is CASSGDRLYNEQFF. CDR3 DNA: TGTGCCAGCAGTGGGGACCGACTCTACAATGAGCAGTTCTTC.

This clonotype appeared many times. This chain joins TRBV9 and TRBJ2-3; 15 bases match TRBD2. The CDR3 extends over 16 amino acids. Germline CDR1 and CDR2: SGDLS and YYNGEE. V lost 0 bases and J lost 10; bases outside the gene matches: 6. The CDR3 coding sequence is TGTGCCAGCAGCGTAGCTTGGACTAGCGGGGGGGCGGCGCAGTATTTT. Translating gives CASSVAWTSGGAAQYF.

This clonotype was detected many times. This sequence joins TRBV6-1 and TRBJ2-7; 8 bases map to TRBD1. Germline CDR1 MNHNS, CDR2 SASEGT. J lost 4 bases, V lost 6 bases, and 11 bases had no gene match. CDR3 length: 15 residues. The CDR3 is CASRPGTGQKYEQYF. The CDR3 region has the DNA TGTGCCAGCAGGCCCGGGACAGGCCAGAAATACGAGCAGTACTTC.

This clonotype has ten or more counts. The V call is TRBV5-1, the J call TRBJ2-4, with a possible D match to TRBD1 (6 bases). This CDR3 is built from 14 residues. V dropped 0 bases and J dropped 7 bases, with 11 bases sitting between them. CDR1 is SGHRS, CDR2 YFSETQ, per germline. CDR3 in amino acids: CASSLEAGANIQYF. In nucleotides, the CDR3 is TGCGCCAGCAGCTTGGAAGCAGGGGCGAACATTCAGTACTTC.

This clonotype showed up many times. This rearrangement joins TRBV28 to TRBJ2-2; the D call may be TRBD1 or TRBD2 (6 bases each). The CDR3 sequence is 16 residues long. Trimming removed 3 bases at V and 3 bases at J, with 14 bases between. From germline, CDR1 is MDHEN and CDR2 SYDVKM. The CDR3 nucleotides read TGTGCCAGCAGTTTTAGGCGGGACACCTACACCGGGGAGCTGTTTTTT. It is translated as CASSFRRDTYTGELFF.

This clonotype was seen repeatedly, ten times or more. The V gene is TRBV12-3 or TRBV12-4, the J gene TRBJ1-2; 7 bases line up with TRBD1. This CDR3 has 13 residues. J was trimmed by 4 bases and V by 7 bases; bases with no gene match: 6. CDR3 coding DNA: TGTGCCAGCAACCGGGGACAGCGCTATGGCTACACCTTC. Translation: CASNRGQRYGYTF.

Many counts were recorded for this clonotype. The V call is TRBV12-3 or TRBV12-4, the J call TRBJ2-5, with a possible D match to TRBD1 (6 bases). The CDR3 loop spans 14 amino acids. V lost 5 bases, J lost 3 bases, and 13 bases lay in between. CDR3 nucleotide sequence: TGTGCCAGCAGTCCGGGCTACAGGGAAGAGACCCAGTACTTC. Protein product: CASSPGYREETQYF.

In its sample, this clonotype was seen many times. This chain uses TRBV12-3 or TRBV12-4 with TRBJ2-1; no clear D gene. V was shortened by 0 bases and J by 12 bases, with 12 bases between the two germline ends. CDR3 length: 13 residues. The CDR3 DNA sequence: TGTGCCAGCAGTTTAGCGGTCGACGGTGTGCAGTTCTTC. This encodes CASSLAVDGVQFF.

This clonotype has a count of ten or more. The J gene is TRBJ2-4, the V gene TRBV11-2, with 11 bases fitting TRBD1. Germline V gene lookup returns CDR1 SGHAT and CDR2 FQNNGV. With V trimmed by 5 bases and J by 7 bases, 4 bases remained unmatched. The CDR3 has 14 amino acids. The CDR3 loop is CASSAGQGGNIQYF. The CDR3 bases are TGTGCCAGCAGCGCGGGACAGGGGGGGAACATTCAGTACTTC.

There are many counts of this clonotype. The rearrangement uses TRBV12-3 or TRBV12-4 and TRBJ2-5; D may be TRBD1 or TRBD2 (5 bases each). There are 13 residues in the CDR3. Trimming took 6 bases from V and 1 from J, leaving 9 bases between them. CDR3 amino acids: CASRRGAQETQYF. In DNA, the CDR3 is TGTGCCAGCAGGAGGGGAGCCCAAGAGACCCAGTACTTC.

V gene TRBV5-4 combines with J gene TRBJ2-3; the match to TRBD2 covers 15 bases. Per germline, CDR1 SGHNT and CDR2 YYREEE (reference sequence). V trimming: 4 bases; J trimming: 6 bases; junction bases outside the gene matches: 6. The CDR3 is 16 residues long. The CDR3 bases are TGTGCCAGCAGCCTGGGACTAGCGGGGGGTGAGGATACGCAGTATTTT. As protein: CASSLGLAGGEDTQYF.

This clonotype was seen at least ten times. J is TRBJ2-1 and V is TRBV29-1; D is possibly TRBD2 (7 bases). The CDR3 runs 15 residues. The V and J ends lost 3 bases and 5 bases respectively, with 17 bases between them. Germline V gene data show CDR1 as SQVTM and CDR2 as ANQGSEA. The CDR3 sequence is CSVEETGGPNNEQFF. Written as DNA, the CDR3 is TGCAGCGTTGAGGAGACGGGGGGCCCTAACAATGAGCAGTTCTTC.

The sample holds many counts of this clonotype. This chain connects TRBV29-1 to TRBJ1-1; D uncertain. V was cut by 4 bases and J by 0 bases, with 15 bases left in between. The CDR3 is 15 residues long. The V gene's germline CDR1 is SQVTM and CDR2 ANQGSEA. The CDR3 loop reads CSVAPQSGLNTEAFF. CDR3 coding DNA: TGCAGCGTTGCGCCCCAGAGCGGGTTGAACACTGAAGCTTTCTTT.